Sequencing of this TCR beta chain was carried out in a study of T cells in Graves' hyperthyroidism and ophthalmopathy. About the study: Upon initial diagnosis and before any treatment, peripheral blood was collected. Points from the study as a whole: Researchers found most expanded thyroid clonotypes above 0.001 in blood as well.

TCR beta CDR3 regions were amplified from RNA transcripts. First-round RT-PCR with HTBI primers amplified the TCR CDR3 region. TCRdb fed the multiplex PCR reads into MiXCR, producing one record per CDR3 protein. The sample carries more than 650,000 distinct CDR3 sequences, approximately 15% recorded once. Only a few counts were recorded for this clonotype. What it binds is not known. The patients, who ranged from 18 to 65 in age, presented with newly diagnosed hyperthyroidism lasting under 2 months. The germline V gene has CDR1 SGDLS and CDR2 YYNGEE. Trimming removed 4 bases from V and 1 base from J, with 11 bases in between. The CDR3 contains 14 residues.

The sequenced sample consisted of blood. The chain is built from TRBV9 and TRBJ1-2; D is ambiguous. This receptor was identified in a woman younger than 30 with Graves' hyperthyroidism. CDR3 region: CASSPGGNNYGYTF. CDR3 in DNA: TGTGCCAGCAGCCCCGGCGGAAATAACTATGGCTACACCTTC.